There are many counts of the clone carrying this T cell receptor (beta chain). The sample comes from a study of blood T cell repertoires in COVID-19. Study-level background: In each case, the material was cDNA or gDNA derived from T cells, B-cell-depleted T cells, or PBMCs.

Assay: immunoSEQ multiplex PCR; the TCRdb copy retains only in-frame clones and omits some. This sample has some 250,000 clones, with roughly nine tenths found just once. The CDR3 contains 16 residues. Germline V gene lookup returns CDR1 SEHNR and CDR2 FQNEAQ (reference sequence). The V and J ends lost 5 bases and 2 bases respectively, with 18 bases between them. Participants, about 18 to 100 years old, spanned approximately 26 US areas. Sequenced material: PBMCs or T cells enriched from blood (not recorded which). This chain links TRBV7-9 with TRBJ1-1, with a possible D match to TRBD1 (6 bases). The source of this sequence is a human donor in a cohort exposed to, infected with or recovered from COVID-19 (not recorded which). The donor label of this sample is uncertain. For the CDR3, the DNA is TGTGCCAGCAGCCCAAGCGGGGGGCAGGGAAACACTGAAGCTTTCTTT. It encodes CASSPSGGQGNTEAFF.